Shown below are 17 T cell receptor beta chains from a single sample sequenced in a study of OX40 agonist ivuxolimab in advanced cancers. Data came from immunoSEQ multiplex PCR; TCRdb stores just in-frame clones and leaves some out. In the table there are roughly 45,000 clones, about 85% of which are singletons. Material: CD4+ or CD8+ T cells sorted from blood, obtained in a trial of the OX40 agonist ivuxolimab. Source of these receptors: an adult with an advanced solid tumor such as melanoma, head and neck, liver or kidney cancer.

Concerning this clone itself: A much more abundant neighbour one base away suggests this may be a read error. The chain uses TRBV11-3 and TRBJ2-1; D is uncertain. CDR3 length: 13 amino acids. Germline V gene sequence: CDR1 SGHNT, CDR2 YENEEA. With 3 bases removed from V and 1 base from J, the gap between germline ends came to 4 bases. Here the CDR3 reads CASSFRSYNEQFF. The CDR3 DNA sequence: TGTGCCAGCAGCTTCAGGTCCTACAATGAGCAGTTCTTC. Variable domain in full (rest from reference TRBV11-3 and TRBJ2-1): EAGVVQSPRYKIIEKKQPVAFWCNPISGHNTLYWYLQNLGQGPELLIRYENEEAVDDSQLPKDRFSAERLKGVDSTLKIQPAELGDSAVYLCASSFRSYNEQFFGPGTRLTVL.

CDR3 DNA sequence: TGTGCCAGTAACGCCGGGGAAAACACCGGGGAGCTGTTTTTT. It specifies CASNAGENTGELFF. The J gene is TRBJ2-2, the V gene TRBV6-5; D perhaps matches TRBD2 (5 bases). V was cut by 9 bases and J by 2 bases, with 13 bases left in between. The CDR3 extends over 14 amino acids. Germline-derived CDR1 and CDR2 are MNHEY and SVGAGI.

This clone was picked up a small number of times. This sequence joins TRBV28 and TRBJ2-2; D perhaps matches TRBD2 (5 bases). The length of the CDR3 is 13 residues. Deletions cut 10 bases from V and 0 bases from J, with 9 bases between. Per germline, CDR1 MDHEN and CDR2 SYDVKM. CDR3: CATCGSNTGELFF. The CDR3 DNA reads as TGTGCCACCTGCGGGTCGAACACCGGGGAGCTGTTTTTT.

The chain combines TRBV7-2 with TRBJ2-2; 7 bases are a match to TRBD1. Germline CDR1 reads SGHTA; CDR2 reads FQGNSA. This CDR3 spans 16 amino acids. V shed 0 bases, J shed 4 bases, and the junction held 5 bases outside the gene matches. The CDR3 nucleotides are TGTGCCAGCAGCTTAGCTCCGACAGGGTTCACCGGGGAGCTGTTTTTT. This translates into CASSLAPTGFTGELFF.

This clone rates as medium-sized. The J gene is TRBJ2-3, the V gene TRBV29-1; the D call may be TRBD1 or TRBD2 (5 bases each). This CDR3 region has 13 residues. With 6 bases removed from V and 3 bases from J, the gap between germline ends came to 13 bases. Germline V gene lookup returns CDR1 SQVTM and CDR2 ANQGSEA. The CDR3 sequence is CSVGEWGTDTQYF. For the CDR3, the DNA is TGCAGCGTGGGGGAATGGGGGACAGATACGCAGTATTTT.

The chain uses TRBV7-9 and TRBJ2-7; weak D call: TRBD2 (6 bases). The V gene's germline CDR1 is SEHNR and CDR2 FQNEAQ (reference sequence). This CDR3 region has 13 residues. V gave up 5 bases and J gave up 5 bases, with 13 bases separating them. CDR3 nucleotide sequence: TGTGCCAGCAGCAGCGGGCCACAACACGAGCAGTACGTC. It codes for CASSSGPQHEQYV.

The V call is TRBV27, the J call TRBJ2-5, with TRBD2 matching over 10 bases. This CDR3 has 16 amino acids. Germline CDR1 and CDR2: MNHEY and SMNVEV (reference sequence). After removal of 5 bases from V and 5 bases from J, the junction contained 11 bases not matched to a gene. CDR3 amino acids: CASSIRSGGVFETQYF. The CDR3 coding sequence is TGTGCCAGCAGTATCAGAAGCGGGGGGGTATTTGAGACCCAGTACTTC.

In regard to this clone: Different DNA sequences within this sample yield the same CDR3. CDR3 sequence reads: CASSLGQGNTEAFF. For the CDR3, the DNA is TGTGCCAGCAGCCTTGGACAGGGAAACACTGAAGCTTTCTTT. The chain is built from TRBV7-9 and TRBJ1-1; 8 bases line up with TRBD1. CDR3 length: 14 residues. V gave up 5 bases and J gave up 2 bases; unmatched junction bases: 4. Germline V CDR1 and CDR2: SEHNR, FQNEAQ (reference sequence).

This clone has only one observation. The chain recombines TRBV9 with TRBJ2-1; D is unclear. The germline V gene has CDR1 SGDLS and CDR2 YYNGEE. Trimming stripped 4 bases from V and 8 bases from J, with 7 bases between. The CDR3 is 11 amino acids. The CDR3 region is CASSLGHEQFF. The CDR3 DNA follows: TGTGCCAGCAGCTTGGGCCATGAGCAGTTCTTC.

The gene calls are TRBV5-4 and TRBJ2-1, with D maybe TRBD2 (6 bases). This CDR3 spans 14 amino acids. Germline assignment: CDR1 SGHNT and CDR2 YYREEE (reference sequence). The V gene lost 1 base and the J gene lost 5 bases, with 10 bases spanning the gap. Here the CDR3 DNA reads TGTGCCAGCAGCTTGACGGGACTGAACAATGAGCAGTTCTTC. It translates to CASSLTGLNNEQFF.

The V call is TRBV6-5, the J call TRBJ1-1, with D uncertain. CDR3 length equals 16 residues. CDR1 and CDR2 from the germline V gene are MNHEY and SVGAGI. Between the trimmed V and J ends, which lost 0 bases and 0 bases, there was a span of 11 bases. CDR3 sequence reads: CASSYSVGWMNTEAFF. For the CDR3, the DNA is TGTGCCAGCAGTTACTCGGTGGGCTGGATGAACACTGAAGCTTTCTTT.

The chain couples TRBV29-1 to TRBJ2-1, with 10 bases fitting TRBD1. Germline V CDR1 and CDR2: SQVTM, ANQGSEA. J gave up 5 bases and V 7 bases, and 5 bases lay outside the gene matches. This CDR3 is 13 amino acids long. DNA of the CDR3: TGCAGCGCGGGGGACAGGGGTCACAATGAGCAGTTCTTC. It specifies CSAGDRGHNEQFF.

The chain has TRBV5-1 and TRBJ2-7; D is possibly TRBD2 (6 bases). The CDR3 extends over 13 amino acids. Per the germline V gene, CDR1 is SGHRS and CDR2 is YFSETQ. The V end lost 0 bases, the J end lost 4 bases, and 8 bases lay between the germline ends. The CDR3 loop reads CASSLGGGYEQYV. CDR3 DNA: TGCGCCAGCAGCTTGGGTGGGGGGTACGAGCAGTACGTC.

The V gene is TRBV2, the J gene TRBJ1-1; D is unclear. V was trimmed by 2 bases and J by 0 bases, leaving 10 bases between them. Germline V gene sequence: CDR1 SNHLY, CDR2 FYNNEI. The CDR3 loop spans 15 amino acids. The CDR3 DNA reads TGTGCCAGCAGTGAATCGGCGGGGATGAACACTGAAGCTTTCTTT. This codes for CASSESAGMNTEAFF. The full variable domain, completed using reference TRBV2 and TRBJ1-1, is EPEVTQTPSHQVTQMGQEVILRCVPISNHLYFYWYRQILGQKVEFLVSFYNNEISEKSEIFDDQFSVERPDGSNFTLKIRSTKLEDSAMYFCASSESAGMNTEAFFGQGTRLTVV.

The genes are TRBV28 and TRBJ2-1; D unclear. V was trimmed by 2 bases and J by 7 bases, leaving 6 bases between them. From germline, CDR1 is MDHEN and CDR2 SYDVKM. CDR3 size: 12 residues. The CDR3 nucleotides are TGTGCCAGCAGTTTACTCTTAAATGAGCAGTTCTTC. It yields the protein CASSLLLNEQFF.

This rearrangement joins TRBV4-3 to TRBJ1-2, with 8 bases identical to TRBD1. Trimming cost V 4 bases and J 4 bases; bases outside gene matches: 8. The germline gives CDR1 LGHNA, CDR2 YSLEER. This CDR3 region has 15 residues. The CDR3 DNA is TGCGCCAGCAGCCTTGGGTCAGGGGGCAGCTATGGCTACACCTTC. Protein: CASSLGSGGSYGYTF.

The CDR3 bases are TGTGCCAGCAGCCCTAGGGACAGGGGTGAAAAACTGTTTTTT. It specifies CASSPRDRGEKLFF. The chain employs TRBV9 and TRBJ1-4; 10 positions agree with TRBD1. Trimming at V came to 4 bases and at J to 7 bases, leaving 4 bases not matched to a gene. This CDR3 comprises 14 residues. CDR1 and CDR2 (germline): SGDLS, YYNGEE.